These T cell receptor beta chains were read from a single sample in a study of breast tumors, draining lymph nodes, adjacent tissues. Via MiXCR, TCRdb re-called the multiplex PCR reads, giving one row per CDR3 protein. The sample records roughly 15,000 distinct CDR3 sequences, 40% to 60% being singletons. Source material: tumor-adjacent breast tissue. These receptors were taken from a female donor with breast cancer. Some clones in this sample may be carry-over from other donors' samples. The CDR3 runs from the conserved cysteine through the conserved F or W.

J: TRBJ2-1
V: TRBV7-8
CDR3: CASTLRVMDEQLF

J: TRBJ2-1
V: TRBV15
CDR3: CATSRDGAGGADEQFF

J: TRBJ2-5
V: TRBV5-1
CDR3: CASSGTGTSGGSGTQYF

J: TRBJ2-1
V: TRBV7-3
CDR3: CASSPSAGVYNEQFF

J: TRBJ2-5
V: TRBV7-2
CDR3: CASSLEFLGSGTRYF

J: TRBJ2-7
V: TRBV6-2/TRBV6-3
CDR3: CASRHGSRSAKEQYF

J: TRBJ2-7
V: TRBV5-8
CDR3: CASSLESSEQYF

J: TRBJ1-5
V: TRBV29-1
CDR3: CSARLAGSQNQPQHF

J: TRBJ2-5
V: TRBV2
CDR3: CASSFVWRQETQYF

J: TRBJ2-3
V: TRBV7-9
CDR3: CASSPGLAGGTQYF

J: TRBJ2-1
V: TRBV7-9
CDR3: CASSRERSSVTYNEQFF

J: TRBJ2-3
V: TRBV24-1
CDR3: CATRGQIESGTDTQYF

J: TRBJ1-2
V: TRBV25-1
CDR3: CATNLGTEGYTF

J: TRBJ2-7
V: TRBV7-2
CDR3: CVSSLAPGQGPIYEQYF

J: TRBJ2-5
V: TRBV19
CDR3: CATTTTSGSETQYF

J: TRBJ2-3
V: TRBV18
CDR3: CASSLASSTDTQYF

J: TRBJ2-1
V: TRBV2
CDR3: CASRKASGRAEGNEQFF

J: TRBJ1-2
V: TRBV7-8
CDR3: CASSLAFSTGGSGYTF

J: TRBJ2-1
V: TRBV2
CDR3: CASSLAGGEQFF

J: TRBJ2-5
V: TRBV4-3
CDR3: CASGQDSAPPRGTQYF

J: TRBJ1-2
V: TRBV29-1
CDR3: CSSQRTGDGYTF

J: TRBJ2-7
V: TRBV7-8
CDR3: CASSLTASGIVYEQYF

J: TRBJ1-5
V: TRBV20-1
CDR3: CSARDGQPQHF

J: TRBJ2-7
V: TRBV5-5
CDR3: CASNVAGGTAYYEQYF

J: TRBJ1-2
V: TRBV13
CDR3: CASSLRDRAYGYTF

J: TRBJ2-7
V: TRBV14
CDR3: CASSPVGGGVFDEQYF

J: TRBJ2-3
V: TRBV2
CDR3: CASSVEDLGTDTQYF